This passage covers 19 T cell receptor beta chains from one sample sequenced in a study of early T cells in non-severe SARS-CoV-2 infection. TCRdb itself ran the 5' RACE reads through MiXCR, one entry per CDR3 protein. Among tens of thousands of distinct CDR3 sequences listed, just under 9% were seen once. Sequenced material: whole blood. These receptors were taken from an adult who was a healthcare worker with PCR-confirmed SARS-CoV-2 infection or an uninfected control (not recorded which).

In its sample, this clonotype was seen many times. The chain uses TRBV6-6 and TRBJ1-1, with D maybe TRBD1 (5 bases). The length of the CDR3 is 16 residues. In germline, CDR1 is MNHNY, CDR2 SVGAGI (reference sequence). V was shortened by 2 bases and J by 1 base, with 14 bases between the two germline ends. CDR3 region: CASSYRGLRENTEAFF. DNA for the CDR3: TGTGCCAGCAGTTACCGGGGACTGCGCGAGAACACTGAAGCTTTCTTT.

This clonotype was observed at least ten times. The chain combines TRBV7-8 with TRBJ1-3, with D uncertain. The germline V gene has CDR1 SGHVS and CDR2 FQNEAQ. With 5 bases removed from V and 4 bases from J, the gap between germline ends came to 15 bases. The CDR3 is 15 residues long. CDR3 region: CASSKERTSGNTIYF. The CDR3 coding sequence is TGTGCCAGCAGCAAGGAGAGGACTTCCGGAAACACCATATATTTT.

Ten or more counts support this clonotype. The V and J genes are TRBV12-3 or TRBV12-4 and TRBJ2-3, with TRBD2 matching over 8 bases. V lost 3 bases, J lost 4 bases, and 12 bases stayed unmatched. The CDR3 spans 17 residues. In DNA form, the CDR3 reads TGTGCCAGCAGTTTGGACCCCCCGGGAGGGAGGTCAGATACGCAGTATTTT. It is translated as CASSLDPPGGRSDTQYF.

This clonotype showed up many times. This rearrangement joins TRBV29-1 to TRBJ1-2, with D possibly being TRBD1 (5 bases). V lost 2 bases and J lost 12, with 16 bases in between. The CDR3 sequence is 12 residues long. The germline V gene has CDR1 SQVTM and CDR2 ANQGSEA. CDR3 in amino acids: CSVESGHSEDTF. The CDR3 DNA follows: TGCAGCGTTGAAAGTGGACATTCAGAGGACACCTTC.

In this sample, this clonotype turned up many times. J is TRBJ1-1 and V is TRBV28; D is undetermined. V shed 0 bases and J shed 1 base, with 6 bases lying between them. This CDR3 is built from 14 residues. Germline V gives CDR1 MDHEN, CDR2 SYDVKM. The CDR3 DNA sequence: TGTGCCAGCAGTTTATGGTGGAAGAACACTGAAGCTTTCTTT. This encodes CASSLWWKNTEAFF.

This clonotype came up many times. This chain uses TRBV10-2 with TRBJ2-1, with D perhaps matching TRBD2 (5 bases). The ends were cut back, 5 bases at V and 5 bases at J, with 19 bases in the middle. Germline V gene lookup returns CDR1 WSHSY and CDR2 SAAADI. This CDR3 is 16 amino acids long. The CDR3 here is CASSTQWLEGDNEQFF. In DNA, the CDR3 is TGCGCCAGCAGTACCCAATGGCTCGAGGGTGACAATGAGCAGTTCTTC.

This clonotype has a count of ten or more. V and J are TRBV12-3 or TRBV12-4 and TRBJ2-5, with TRBD2 matching over 7 bases. V shed 3 bases and J 5 bases; nucleotides not matched to a gene: 3. The CDR3 has 13 residues. CDR3 bases: TGTGCCAGCAGTTTGGCGGGAGTGGAGACCCAGTACTTC. This codes for CASSLAGVETQYF.

The table lists this clonotype with many counts. CDR3 residues: CASSQETSLRGNTIYF. In DNA form, the CDR3 reads TGTGCCAGCAGCCAAGAGACCTCACTCCGTGGAAACACCATATATTTT. The chain couples TRBV4-2 to TRBJ1-3, with D uncertain. The CDR3 sequence is 16 residues long. The germline V and J ends were trimmed by 0 bases and 3 bases, with 12 bases remaining between them. Germline V CDR1 and CDR2: LGHNA, YNFKEQ.

J is TRBJ2-3 and V is TRBV20-1, with 9 nucleotides matching TRBD2. CDR3 size: 13 residues. V lost 5 bases to trimming and J lost 5 bases; unmatched junction nucleotides: 5. From germline, CDR1 is DFQATT and CDR2 SNEGSKA (reference sequence). Here the CDR3 DNA reads TGCAGTGCTCAGTCGACTAGCGGAGATACGCAGTATTTT. Translation: CSAQSTSGDTQYF.

The rearrangement joins TRBV28 to TRBJ2-1; no reliable D call. This CDR3 region has 12 residues. CDR1 and CDR2 from the germline V gene are MDHEN and SYDVKM. Trimming shortened V by 8 bases and J by 7 bases, and 12 bases separated the two germline ends. CDR3 residues: CASGPLRNEQFF. CDR3 nucleotides: TGTGCCAGCGGCCCGCTGAGGAATGAGCAGTTCTTC.

V gene TRBV29-1 combines with J gene TRBJ2-2; 7 bases agree with TRBD1. After removal of 4 bases from V and 1 base from J, the junction contained 3 bases not matched to a gene. The CDR3 extends over 14 amino acids. CDR1 is SQVTM, CDR2 ANQGSEA, per germline. The DNA of the CDR3 is TGCAGCGTTGGCCGGACAGGGAACACCGGGGAGCTGTTTTTT. This gives the protein CSVGRTGNTGELFF.

This clonotype was recorded a few times. The chain combines TRBV5-1 with TRBJ1-2; tentatively, D is TRBD1 (5 bases). This CDR3 has 14 amino acids. The V and J ends lost 2 bases and 0 bases respectively, with 8 bases between them. Germline CDR1 reads SGHRS; CDR2 reads YFSETQ. CDR3 in DNA: TGCGCCAGCAGCTTCGACAGATCTAACTATGGCTACACCTTC. It encodes CASSFDRSNYGYTF.

This clonotype was recorded at least ten times. The chain uses TRBV19 and TRBJ1-6; 7 nucleotides line up with TRBD1. Trimming removed 9 bases from V and 7 bases from J; junction bases left unmatched: 15. The CDR3 runs 16 residues. CDR1 LNHDA and CDR2 SQIVND come from the germline V gene (reference sequence). CDR3: CASKTERQGFNSPLHF. CDR3 DNA: TGTGCCAGCAAAACCGAAAGACAGGGCTTCAATTCACCCCTCCACTTT.

The V call is TRBV11-3, the J call TRBJ2-2, with unresolved D. Per the germline V gene, CDR1 is SGHNT and CDR2 is YENEEA. The CDR3 contains 15 residues. With 5 bases removed from V and 5 bases from J, the gap between germline ends came to 15 bases. The CDR3, as DNA: TGTGCCAGCAGCGCATCCATCGACAAAACCGGGGAGCTGTTTTTT. Amino acid sequence: CASSASIDKTGELFF.

This clonotype was seen only a few times. J is TRBJ2-4 and V is TRBV20-1; D ambiguous. The CDR3 is 15 residues long. Germline values: CDR1 DFQATT, CDR2 SNEGSKA (reference sequence). Between the trimmed V and J ends, which lost 5 bases and 0 bases, there was a span of 14 bases. The CDR3 protein is CSAVDQRVAKNIQYF. CDR3 DNA: TGCAGTGCTGTGGATCAAAGGGTAGCCAAAAACATTCAGTACTTC.

This clonotype has ten or more counts. V and J are TRBV11-2 and TRBJ2-2, with a possible D match to TRBD2 (5 bases). The CDR3 length is 17 residues. The V gene's germline CDR1 is SGHAT and CDR2 FQNNGV. Trimming took 5 bases from V and 0 from J, leaving 16 bases between them. The CDR3 sequence: CASSPSNVGANTGELFF. DNA of the CDR3: TGTGCCAGCAGCCCCTCGAACGTGGGAGCGAACACCGGGGAGCTGTTTTTT.

V usage is TRBV9 and J usage is TRBJ2-7, with D perhaps matching TRBD2 (6 bases). CDR3 length: 14 residues. Germline CDR1 and CDR2: SGDLS and YYNGEE. V was cut by 0 bases and J by 2 bases, with 9 bases left in between. This chain's CDR3 is CASSVVAGTYEQYF. The CDR3 nucleotides are TGTGCCAGCAGCGTAGTGGCGGGAACCTACGAGCAGTACTTC.

This clonotype was found many times. The J gene is TRBJ2-4, the V gene TRBV7-9, with TRBD2 identical over 7 bases. J gave up 7 bases and V 0 bases, and 9 bases lay outside the gene matches. CDR1 SEHNR and CDR2 FQNEAQ come from the germline V gene (reference sequence). This CDR3 region has 16 residues. In nucleotides, the CDR3 is TGTGCCAGCAGCTTAGCTGAGGCTAGCGGAGGGAACATTCAGTACTTC. It encodes CASSLAEASGGNIQYF.

This chain links TRBV28 with TRBJ1-2; unclear D gene. The CDR3 runs 13 residues. The V end lost 6 bases, the J end lost 5 bases, and 13 bases lay between the germline ends. CDR1 is MDHEN, CDR2 SYDVKM, per germline. The CDR3 protein is CASSPHEGYGYTF. CDR3 DNA: TGTGCCAGCAGCCCCCATGAGGGATATGGCTACACCTTC.